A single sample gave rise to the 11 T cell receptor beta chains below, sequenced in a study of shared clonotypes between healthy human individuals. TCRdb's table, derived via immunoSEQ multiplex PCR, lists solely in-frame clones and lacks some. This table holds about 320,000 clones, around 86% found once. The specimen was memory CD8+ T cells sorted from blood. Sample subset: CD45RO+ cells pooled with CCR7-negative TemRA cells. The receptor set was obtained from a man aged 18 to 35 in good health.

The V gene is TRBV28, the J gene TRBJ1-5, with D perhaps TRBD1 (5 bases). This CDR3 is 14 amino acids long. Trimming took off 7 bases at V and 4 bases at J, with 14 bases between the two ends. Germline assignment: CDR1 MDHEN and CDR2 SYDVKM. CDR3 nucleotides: TGTGCCAGCACCCGGGACCGGTGGAATCAGCCCCAGCATTTT. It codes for CASTRDRWNQPQHF.

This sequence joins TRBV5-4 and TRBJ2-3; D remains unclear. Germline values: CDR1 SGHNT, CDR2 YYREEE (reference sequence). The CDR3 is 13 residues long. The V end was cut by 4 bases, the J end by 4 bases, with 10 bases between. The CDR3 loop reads CASSPTSADTQYF. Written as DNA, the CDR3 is TGTGCCAGCAGCCCTACATCGGCAGATACGCAGTATTTT.

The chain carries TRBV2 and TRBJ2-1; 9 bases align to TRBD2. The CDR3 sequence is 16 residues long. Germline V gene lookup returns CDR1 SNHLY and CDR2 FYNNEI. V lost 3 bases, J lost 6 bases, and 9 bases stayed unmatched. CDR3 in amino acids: CASSEEGGRALNEQFF. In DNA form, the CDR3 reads TGTGCCAGCAGTGAGGAGGGCGGGAGGGCCCTCAATGAGCAGTTCTTC.

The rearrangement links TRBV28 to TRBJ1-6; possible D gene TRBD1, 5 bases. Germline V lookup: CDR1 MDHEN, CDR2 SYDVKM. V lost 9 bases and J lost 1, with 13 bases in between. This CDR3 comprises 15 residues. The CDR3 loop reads CASSGRWSYNSPLHF. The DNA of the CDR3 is TGTGCCAGTTCAGGGAGATGGTCCTATAATTCACCCCTCCACTTT.

The CDR3 nucleotides are TGCGCCAGCAGCCAGCGGGACAGCAGGATCTCTGGGGCCAACGTCCTGACTTTC. Encoded protein: CASSQRDSRISGANVLTF. This chain uses TRBV4-1 with TRBJ2-6, with D possibly TRBD1 on 7 matching bases. Trimming removed 3 bases from V and 0 bases from J, with 15 bases in between. Germline values: CDR1 MGHRA, CDR2 YSYEKL. CDR3 length equals 18 residues.

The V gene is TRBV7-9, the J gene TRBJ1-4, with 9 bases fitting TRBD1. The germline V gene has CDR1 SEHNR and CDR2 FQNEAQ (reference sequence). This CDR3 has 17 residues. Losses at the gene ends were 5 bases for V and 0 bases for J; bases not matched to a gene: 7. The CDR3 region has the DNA TGTGCCAGCAGCCCAGGGACAGGGCGGGCAACTAATGAAAAACTGTTTTTT. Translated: CASSPGTGRATNEKLFF.

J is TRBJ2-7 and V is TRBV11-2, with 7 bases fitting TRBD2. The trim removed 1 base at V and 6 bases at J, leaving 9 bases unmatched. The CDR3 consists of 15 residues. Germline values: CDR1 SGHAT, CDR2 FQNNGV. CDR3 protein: CASSLGGGPSFEQYF. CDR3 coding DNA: TGTGCCAGCAGCTTAGGGGGAGGGCCCTCTTTCGAGCAGTACTTC.

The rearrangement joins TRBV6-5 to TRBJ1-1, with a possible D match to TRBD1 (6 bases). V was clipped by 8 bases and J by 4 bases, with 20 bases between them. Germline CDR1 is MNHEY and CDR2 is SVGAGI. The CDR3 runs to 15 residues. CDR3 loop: CASHKGGGIGTEAFF. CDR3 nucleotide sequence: TGTGCCAGCCATAAAGGGGGGGGTATCGGCACTGAAGCTTTCTTT.

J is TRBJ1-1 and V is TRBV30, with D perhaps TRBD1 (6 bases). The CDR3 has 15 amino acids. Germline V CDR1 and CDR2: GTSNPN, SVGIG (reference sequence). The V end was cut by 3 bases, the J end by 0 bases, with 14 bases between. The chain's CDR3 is CAWRLRGHMNTEAFF. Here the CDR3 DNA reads TGTGCCTGGAGGCTTAGGGGACACATGAACACTGAAGCTTTCTTT.

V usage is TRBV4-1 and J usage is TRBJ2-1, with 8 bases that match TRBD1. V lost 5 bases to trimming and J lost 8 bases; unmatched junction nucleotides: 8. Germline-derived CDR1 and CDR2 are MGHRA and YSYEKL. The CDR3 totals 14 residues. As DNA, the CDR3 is TGCGCCAGCAGCTGGACCGGGACAGGATATGAGCAGTTCTTC. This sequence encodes CASSWTGTGYEQFF.

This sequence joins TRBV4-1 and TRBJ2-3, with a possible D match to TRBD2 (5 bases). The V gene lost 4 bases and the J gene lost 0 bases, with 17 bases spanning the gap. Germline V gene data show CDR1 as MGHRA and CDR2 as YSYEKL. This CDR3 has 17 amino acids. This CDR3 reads CASSPWSGSRSTDTQYF. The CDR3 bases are TGCGCCAGCAGCCCTTGGTCTGGGAGTAGGAGCACAGATACGCAGTATTTT.